The rows below give T cell receptor beta chains drawn from one sample of a study of cytomegalovirus exposure and HLA in healthy donors. The method was immunoSEQ multiplex PCR; TCRdb's version includes in-frame clones alone and lacks a portion of them. Of some 150,000 clones detected, about 78% appear once; the ten largest clones hold less than 4.5%. Sequenced material: PBMCs. The receptors originated from a man between 45 and 60 years old in good health and CMV-seropositive. Both conserved end residues are part of each CDR3. The D gene is left open where the match is weak. Size is omitted from some rows. Given values are once, few, many or a class for expanded clones.

abundance: .; d_gene: .; v_gene: TRBV2; j_gene: TRBJ2-5; CDR3aa: CASRRQGGGETQYF; CDR3nt: TGTGCCAGCAGACGACAGGGAGGTGGAGAGACCCAGTACTTC
abundance: .; d_gene: .; v_gene: TRBV5-6; j_gene: TRBJ1-6; CDR3aa: CASSLATSSYNSPLHF; CDR3nt: TGTGCCAGCAGCTTGGCTACGAGCTCCTATAATTCACCCCTCCACTTT
abundance: .; d_gene: .; v_gene: TRBV11-3; j_gene: TRBJ1-3; CDR3aa: CASSPRGAGNTIYF; CDR3nt: TGTGCCAGCAGCCCCAGGGGAGCTGGAAACACCATATATTTT
abundance: .; d_gene: TRBD1; v_gene: TRBV6-1; j_gene: TRBJ2-2; CDR3aa: CASRGQGGELFF; CDR3nt: TGTGCCAGCAGGGGACAGGGCGGGGAGCTGTTTTTT
abundance: .; d_gene: .; v_gene: TRBV6-5; j_gene: TRBJ1-1; CDR3aa: CASRIREGVNTEAFF; CDR3nt: TGTGCCAGCAGGATCAGGGAGGGTGTGAACACTGAAGCTTTCTTT
abundance: .; d_gene: .; v_gene: TRBV7-9; j_gene: TRBJ2-1; CDR3aa: CASGGTLESYNEQFF; CDR3nt: TGTGCCAGCGGAGGGACTTTGGAATCCTACAATGAGCAGTTCTTC
abundance: few; d_gene: .; v_gene: TRBV19; j_gene: TRBJ1-5; CDR3aa: CASMREGNQPQHF; CDR3nt: TGTGCCAGTATGAGGGAGGGGAATCAGCCCCAGCATTTT
abundance: .; d_gene: TRBD2; v_gene: TRBV10-2; j_gene: TRBJ2-7; CDR3aa: CASRASGVSSYEQYF; CDR3nt: TGCGCCAGCAGGGCTAGCGGGGTTAGCTCCTACGAGCAGTACTTC
abundance: .; d_gene: TRBD1; v_gene: TRBV5-6; j_gene: TRBJ1-5; CDR3aa: CASSFTWGTDSNQPQHF; CDR3nt: TGTGCCAGCAGCTTCACATGGGGGACAGATAGCAATCAGCCCCAGCATTTT
abundance: .; d_gene: TRBD2; v_gene: TRBV2; j_gene: TRBJ2-1; CDR3aa: CASRTGLAGGESEQFF; CDR3nt: TGTGCCAGCAGAACAGGACTAGCGGGAGGAGAGAGTGAGCAGTTCTTC
abundance: .; d_gene: TRBD1; v_gene: TRBV6-5; j_gene: TRBJ1-2; CDR3aa: CASIQGWTGGYGYTF; CDR3nt: TGTGCCAGCATCCAGGGATGGACAGGGGGCTATGGCTACACCTTC
abundance: .; d_gene: .; v_gene: TRBV7-2; j_gene: TRBJ2-1; CDR3aa: CASSFQVGYEQFF; CDR3nt: TGTGCCAGCAGCTTCCAGGTTGGGTATGAGCAGTTCTTC
abundance: .; d_gene: TRBD1; v_gene: TRBV4-1; j_gene: TRBJ2-7; CDR3aa: CASSQAPGTVYEQYF; CDR3nt: TGCGCCAGCAGCCAAGCGCCCGGGACAGTCTACGAGCAGTACTTC
abundance: .; d_gene: TRBD1; v_gene: TRBV29-1; j_gene: TRBJ1-2; CDR3aa: CSVATRTGGGGYTF; CDR3nt: TGCAGCGTTGCAACACGGACAGGGGGAGGTGGCTACACCTTC
abundance: .; d_gene: TRBD1; v_gene: TRBV20-1; j_gene: TRBJ1-2; CDR3aa: CSARTDRVITF; CDR3nt: TGCAGTGCCCGTACCGACAGGGTGATAACCTTC
abundance: once; d_gene: TRBD2; v_gene: TRBV7-2; j_gene: TRBJ2-3; CDR3aa: CASSSRGRGRAGDTQYF; CDR3nt: TGTGCCAGCAGCTCACGGGGGCGCGGGAGGGCCGGAGATACGCAGTATTTT
abundance: .; d_gene: TRBD2; v_gene: TRBV7-6; j_gene: TRBJ2-7; CDR3aa: CASSPRTSYEQYF; CDR3nt: TGTGCCAGCAGCCCCAGGACTAGCTACGAGCAGTACTTC
abundance: once; d_gene: TRBD1; v_gene: TRBV29-1; j_gene: TRBJ2-3; CDR3aa: CSVVRDRSSTDTQYF; CDR3nt: TGCAGCGTGGTACGGGACAGATCTAGCACAGATACGCAGTATTTT
abundance: .; d_gene: .; v_gene: TRBV10-3; j_gene: TRBJ1-1; CDR3aa: CAITQDSMNTEAFF; CDR3nt: TGTGCCATCACCCAGGACAGTATGAACACTGAAGCTTTCTTT
abundance: once; d_gene: .; v_gene: TRBV29-1; j_gene: TRBJ2-7; CDR3aa: CSVEGQGYEQYF; CDR3nt: TGCAGCGTTGAAGGGCAGGGGTACGAGCAGTACTTC
abundance: .; d_gene: .; v_gene: TRBV29-1; j_gene: TRBJ1-5; CDR3aa: CSVLTGNGNQPQHF; CDR3nt: TGCAGCGTCCTCACGGGGAACGGCAATCAGCCCCAGCATTTT
abundance: few; d_gene: .; v_gene: TRBV7-8; j_gene: TRBJ2-3; CDR3aa: CASSLPRRLGTDTQYF; CDR3nt: TGTGCCAGCAGCCTCCCACGCAGACTAGGGACAGATACGCAGTATTTT
abundance: .; d_gene: .; v_gene: TRBV19; j_gene: TRBJ2-7; CDR3aa: CASRQGYEQYF; CDR3nt: TGTGCCAGTAGGCAGGGCTACGAGCAGTACTTC
abundance: .; d_gene: TRBD1; v_gene: TRBV7-2; j_gene: TRBJ1-1; CDR3aa: CASRGRDRAGKTEAFF; CDR3nt: TGTGCCAGCAGGGGCCGGGACAGGGCTGGTAAAACTGAAGCTTTCTTT
abundance: few; d_gene: .; v_gene: TRBV7-9; j_gene: TRBJ2-3; CDR3aa: CASSWPPRLQSSTDTQYF; CDR3nt: TGTGCCAGCAGTTGGCCCCCGCGACTACAGTCTAGCACAGATACGCAGTATTTT
abundance: .; d_gene: TRBD2; v_gene: TRBV7-2; j_gene: TRBJ2-2; CDR3aa: CASTSGRTGELFF; CDR3nt: TGTGCCAGTACTAGCGGGAGGACCGGGGAGCTGTTTTTT
abundance: .; d_gene: TRBD2; v_gene: TRBV7-7; j_gene: TRBJ2-1; CDR3aa: CASSAGLAGVRNEQFF; CDR3nt: TGTGCTAGCAGCGCGGGACTAGCGGGAGTGAGGAATGAGCAGTTCTTC
abundance: .; d_gene: .; v_gene: TRBV6-4; j_gene: TRBJ2-6; CDR3aa: CASSRVSGANVLTF; CDR3nt: TGTGCCAGCAGCAGGGTATCCGGGGCCAACGTCCTGACTTTC
abundance: .; d_gene: .; v_gene: TRBV5-1; j_gene: TRBJ1-6; CDR3aa: CASSLGGFNSPLHF; CDR3nt: TGCGCCAGCAGCTTGGGAGGGTTCAATTCACCCCTCCACTTT
abundance: .; d_gene: .; v_gene: TRBV5-6; j_gene: TRBJ2-2; CDR3aa: CASSLWGGTRVATGELFF; CDR3nt: TGTGCCAGCAGCCTATGGGGTGGTACGCGGGTCGCCACCGGGGAGCTGTTTTTT
abundance: .; d_gene: TRBD1; v_gene: TRBV19; j_gene: TRBJ1-1; CDR3aa: CASSISQGAQTEAFF; CDR3nt: TGTGCCAGTAGTATAAGCCAGGGGGCACAGACTGAAGCTTTCTTT
abundance: few; d_gene: TRBD1; v_gene: TRBV6-6; j_gene: TRBJ1-1; CDR3aa: CASSRDSTNTEAFF; CDR3nt: TGTGCCAGCAGCCGGGACAGCACGAACACTGAAGCTTTCTTT